This TCR beta chain was obtained from a study of blood T cell repertoires in COVID-19. The wider study: The United States, Italy and Spain were the sources of the acute and convalescent COVID-19 samples. PBMCs, B-cell-depleted T cells, or T cells provided the cDNA or gDNA that made up the material.

Authors' analysis steps: Using reference gene primer amplification, nucleated cell counts were estimated. TCRdb's copy holds only in-frame clones and misses some; the assay was immunoSEQ multiplex PCR. The D gene and trimming were derived from the DNA, and the V and J assignments and clone size from that table. The sample holds about 260,000 clones, around 90% seen once. Germline CDR1 SEHNR, CDR2 FQNEAQ (reference sequence). The CDR3 loop spans 11 amino acids. V was trimmed by 11 bases and J by 7 bases, leaving 14 bases between them. Recruited during active infection, patients (from Seattle) were subsequently followed longitudinally.

The TCR comes from a woman aged 55-70 years with COVID-19, enrolled during active disease. Sequenced: peripheral blood. This chain joins TRBV7-9 and TRBJ1-2; D may be TRBD1 (5 bases). The CDR3 DNA sequence: TGTGCCGCGGGGCAGGGTGGTGGCTACACCTTC. Protein: CAAGQGGGYTF. Supplemented by reference TRBV7-9 and TRBJ1-2, the full variable domain reads DTGVSQNPRHKITKRGQNVTFRCDPISEHNRLYWYRQTLGQGPEFLTYFQNEAQLEKSRLLSDRFSAERPKGSFSTLEIQRTEQGDSAMYLCAAGQGGGYTFGSGTRLTVV.